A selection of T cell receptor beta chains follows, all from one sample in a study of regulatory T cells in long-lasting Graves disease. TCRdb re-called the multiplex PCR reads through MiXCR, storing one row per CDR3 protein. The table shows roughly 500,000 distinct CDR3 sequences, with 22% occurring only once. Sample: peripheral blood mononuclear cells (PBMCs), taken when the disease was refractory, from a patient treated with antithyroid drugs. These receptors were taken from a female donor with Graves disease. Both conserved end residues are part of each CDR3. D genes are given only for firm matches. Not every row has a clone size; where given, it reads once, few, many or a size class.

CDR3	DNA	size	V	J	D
CASSFPGRGYEQYF	TGTGCCAGCAGTTTCCCCGGCAGGGGTTACGAGCAGTACTTC	many	TRBV28	TRBJ2-7	.
CASSYNEQFF	TGTGCCAGCAGTTACAATGAGCAGTTCTTC	many	TRBV28	TRBJ2-1	.
CASREAGQNYGYTF	TGTGCCAGCAGGGAAGCTGGACAGAACTATGGCTACACCTTC	many	TRBV6-2/TRBV6-3	TRBJ1-2	.
CASSPLLAEAFF	TGTGCCAGCAGCCCCCTCCTAGCTGAAGCTTTCTTT	.	TRBV7-2	TRBJ1-1	.
CSVGSGDGSYEQYF	TGCAGCGTCGGTTCAGGGGACGGTTCCTACGAGCAGTACTTC	few	TRBV29-1	TRBJ2-7	.
CASRSANTGELFF	TGTGCCAGCCGATCTGCGAACACCGGGGAGCTGTTTTTT	many	TRBV27	TRBJ2-2	.
CASSLKLGYEQYF	TGTGCCAGCAGTTTAAAGTTAGGTTACGAGCAGTACTTC	few	TRBV27	TRBJ2-7	.
CASSANSGTGNYGYTF	TGTGCCAGCAGTGCTAACTCCGGGACAGGGAACTATGGCTACACCTTC	many	TRBV12-3/TRBV12-4	TRBJ1-2	TRBD1
CASSLWGDEKLFF	TGTGCCAGCAGCCTTTGGGGCGACGAAAAACTGTTTTTT	many	TRBV7-2	TRBJ1-4	.
CASSPKALDTEAFF	TGTGCCAGCTCACCAAAGGCTCTGGACACTGAAGCTTTCTTT	.	TRBV18	TRBJ1-1	.
CAVGDPTGGGYTF	TGTGCCGTTGGGGATCCCACAGGAGGTGGCTACACCTTC	many	TRBV6-1	TRBJ1-2	.
CASGVGYGYTF	TGTGCCAGCGGCGTGGGCTATGGCTACACCTTC	many	TRBV27	TRBJ1-2	.
CASSPRGVSYNSPLHF	TGTGCCAGCAGCCCACGGGGGGTCTCCTATAATTCACCCCTCCACTTT	.	TRBV7-8	TRBJ1-6	.
CASSRGDKGVKKYF	TGTGCCAGCAGCCGAGGGGATAAGGGAGTCAAAAAGTACTTC	.	TRBV7-9	TRBJ2-7	.
CASWGNYGYTF	TGTGCCAGCTGGGGCAACTATGGCTACACCTTC	many	TRBV28	TRBJ1-2	.
CASQTARGYGNTEAFF	TGTGCCAGCCAAACGGCGCGAGGGTACGGGAACACTGAAGCTTTCTTT	.	TRBV19	TRBJ1-1	.
CASSYNIGGLQETQYF	TGTGCCAGCAGCTACAATATAGGGGGCTTACAAGAGACCCAGTACTTC	.	TRBV6-5	TRBJ2-5	TRBD1
CASSFGQGRSPLHF	TGTGCCAGCAGTTTCGGACAGGGGCGTTCACCCCTCCACTTT	many	TRBV12-3/TRBV12-4	TRBJ1-6	TRBD1
CASPAPSLAYGYTF	TGTGCCTCCCCCGCACCGTCTTTAGCCTATGGCTACACCTTC	few	TRBV30	TRBJ1-2	.
CASSLRRDSLGAYEQYF	TGTGCCAGCAGCTTGAGGCGGGACTCTTTAGGGGCCTACGAGCAGTACTTC	.	TRBV7-2	TRBJ2-7	.
CSVKQGDNYGYTF	TGCAGCGTAAAACAGGGGGATAACTATGGCTACACCTTC	many	TRBV20-1	TRBJ1-2	TRBD1
CASSYREVANEKLFF	TGTGCCAGCAGCTACAGGGAAGTTGCTAATGAAAAACTGTTTTTT	.	TRBV13	TRBJ1-4	.
CASSLDGGGSYEQYF	TGCGCCAGCAGCTTGGACGGAGGGGGATCCTACGAGCAGTACTTC	.	TRBV5-1	TRBJ2-7	.
CAWSKGQVGTEAFF	TGTGCCTGGAGTAAGGGGCAAGTGGGCACTGAAGCTTTCTTT	few	TRBV30	TRBJ1-1	.
CASRRISGGEQYF	TGTGCCAGCAGGCGGATTTCCGGGGGTGAGCAGTACTTC	many	TRBV12-3/TRBV12-4	TRBJ2-7	.
CASSRPGHYLDGYTF	TGTGCCAGCAGTCGTCCGGGACACTACTTGGATGGCTACACCTTC	many	TRBV28	TRBJ1-2	.
CASSVGVGGETQYF	TGTGCCAGCAGCGTAGGGGTGGGAGGGGAGACCCAGTACTTC	many	TRBV9	TRBJ2-5	TRBD2
CASSPVGGAETQYF	TGTGCCAGCAGCCCCGTGGGGGGCGCCGAGACCCAGTACTTC	.	TRBV13	TRBJ2-5	.
CASTGVGIPETQYF	TGTGCCAGCACCGGGGTCGGGATTCCAGAGACCCAGTACTTC	few	TRBV7-9	TRBJ2-5	.
CASSPLQGRMGYTF	TGTGCCAGCAGCCCATTACAGGGGCGGATGGGCTACACCTTC	.	TRBV11-2	TRBJ1-2	TRBD1
CASSSRTDNSPLHF	TGTGCCAGCAGTAGTAGGACAGATAATTCACCCCTCCACTTT	.	TRBV6-1	TRBJ1-6	.
CSARDGAGSSYEQYF	TGCAGTGCTAGAGATGGGGCAGGTAGCTCCTACGAGCAGTACTTC	few	TRBV20-1	TRBJ2-7	.